This T cell receptor beta chain emerged from a study of blood T cell repertoires in COVID-19 (dated by TCRdb to about 2020). In the study overall: Collaborator samples came from the United States, Italy and Spain and covered acute and convalescent phases of COVID-19. The material from the prospective study consisted of cDNA or gDNA derived from T cells, B-cell-depleted T cells, or PBMCs. The dataset comprised deeply sampled blood TCRbeta repertoires from subjects exposed to, actively infected with, or recovered from COVID-19. The repertoires were released in a freely available public database intended as a resource for research on the immune response to SARS-CoV-2. Samples came from the ongoing ImmuneRACE study (first 160 participants) plus 1,254 subjects from 6 global collaborators. The sample metadata nearly always contained a de-identified subject ID, COVID-19 status, age in years and sex. Where HLA class I and class II types were available, the types were taken from metadata supplied by the sample provider, not from assay-based typing.

There are 14 amino acids in the CDR3, from cysteine to phenylalanine inclusive. Only the CDR3 DNA is retained, 42 bases long and in frame from the first base. From the germline V gene, CDR1 is SQVTM and CDR2 is ANQGSEA. Trimming removed 3 bases from V and 3 bases from J, leaving 14 bases between the germline ends. Concerning this clone itself: Its antigen specificity is not known. No quality values exist for individual bases; no much larger clone is one base distant.

Each collaborating institution followed its own protocols to collect whole blood in K2EDTA tubes. For TCRbeta analysis, collaborators shipped samples in one of three forms: frozen whole blood, isolated PBMCs, or DNA extracted from either of those sample types. The research as a whole found: The amount of clinical and demographic metadata varied by source and participant and was provided uncurated.

TCRbeta CDR3 regions were amplified from genomic DNA by means of the immunoSEQ Assay, a bias-controlled multiplex PCR. Under the source paper's analysis protocol: The number of nucleated cells in each sample was estimated from the amplification of reference gene primers within the assay. To quantify the absolute abundance of each unique TCRbeta CDR3 rearrangement, sequence reads were collapsed and filtered. For each sample, productive Simpson clonality was calculated as the square root of Simpson's diversity index across productive rearrangements. The table comes from immuneACCESS by way of TCRdb, which keeps in-frame sequences with V and J called. Part of the clones is missing from these tables; in studies checked, under half for an unresolved V gene and the rest for unknown reasons. The V and J calls and the clone size are those of that table, but D and trimming were determined from the DNA. Counted in this sample were approximately 97,000 clones; approximately 84% of them appeared once. The top ten clones comprise roughly 4.4% of the sample.

The specimen was peripheral blood. The chain joins TRBV29-1 to TRBJ1-1; the D gene lacks a confident call. This TCR came from a human donor in a cohort sampled during active COVID-19. In nucleotide form, the sequence is TGCAGCGTTGAGAAGTGGCGGATCTACACTGAAGCTTTCTTT. Protein translation: CSVEKWRIYTEAFF.